This TCR beta chain was profiled in a study of cytomegalovirus exposure and HLA in healthy donors (dated by TCRdb to 2017 to 2019). Concerning the study at large: An earlier analysis of approximately 600 of the donors reported approximately 290 Gb of sequence data and some 100 million unique TCR beta sequences from about 200 million T cells. Roughly 300 gigabases of sequencing data and approximately 92 million unique TCR sequences made up an early release that covered over 550 HLA-typed donors. Among the approximately 400 genotyped donors, approximately 82% belonged to the genetic ancestry cluster associated with self-reported Caucasian donors. The study aimed to test whether signatures of past pathogen exposure could be identified by cataloging public T cell receptors. The T cell repertoires of some 670 subjects were profiled by immunosequencing and related to cytomegalovirus serostatus. Along with the roughly 670-subject first cohort, a separate validation cohort of over 90 different subjects was used. To predict cytomegalovirus infection status, the study combined high-throughput TCR immunosequencing, statistical association of individual TCRs with disease status, and machine learning. A later analysis re-analyzed previously published TCR beta repertoires from hundreds of donors and added high-resolution HLA genotyping to study TCR occurrence patterns. In the later analysis, no new phenotypic data were used to find candidate immune exposures; instead, reliance was placed on TCR beta sequences and their occurrence across donors. In an earlier analysis of 587 of the donors, high-throughput TCR beta sequencing was used to judge whether each TCR beta V gene segment behaved as functional or pseudogenic. Donor age, sex, ethnicity and CMV serostatus were collected together with the repertoire data. Genome-wide SNP genotypes for about 55% of the roughly 670 donors were used in a later genetic analysis, which treated that subset as a discovery cohort. Every repertoire in the discovery cohort had been generated on one and the same sequencing platform. Both class I and class II loci were covered by HLA typing, at four-digit resolution. Typing coverage differed by locus: A, B, C, DRB1 and DQB1 were typed in about 629-640 donors, DQA1 in roughly 500, DPA1 in approximately 600, and DPB1 in just under 490. Four to six DR-DQ haplotypes were handled as single units for association and clustering, since linkage in the cohort was strong. Among 300 to 500 genotyped donors of the cohort, an average of around 240,000 unique TCR beta nucleotide sequences was sequenced per donor, of which roughly 17% were non-productive. The research as a whole found: The 87-base-pair reads could not distinguish some IMGT-functional V segments, including TRBV6-2 and TRBV6-3, so those segments were excluded. While some public TCRs were present in many individuals, most TCR sequences turned up only very rarely across donors. The earlier analysis of some 560 of the donors excluded about 16 rarely observed V segments, including chromosome 9 orphons, because counts were too low. A further reported finding was that TCR beta sequences accurately predicted the HLA-A and HLA-B alleles for most subjects in the first cohort. The study listed 150 to 200 TCR beta chains as associated with cytomegalovirus. A cluster of highly shared sequence variants was judged likely to represent a technical artifact of the sequencing pipeline. In a later analysis, around 17,000 TCR beta sequences were associated with specific HLA alleles at a false discovery rate of 0.05. In a later genetic analysis, fewer N-insertions in productive TCRs were reported among donors in an Asian-associated ancestry cluster than the roughly 700-donor mean. Immune exposure information for the cohort was limited to CMV serostatus. The presence/absence analyses assumed that sequencing depth was roughly uniform across donors, and that assumption may not be true. Correlated functional status among segregating V segments might be attributable to linkage disequilibrium, but an unknown experimental factor could not be ruled out. A later analysis reported that several top co-occurrence clusters appeared linked to parvovirus B19, influenza, CMV and Epstein-Barr virus. V-gene and J-gene trimming of TCR beta chains was associated with a missense DCLRE1C variant in a later genetic analysis, and the association was replicated in an independent cohort. In a later analysis, HLA-associated TCR beta chains showed more clonal expansion and lower generation probabilities than non-associated chains that were equally common. A few of the identified cytomegalovirus-associated TCR beta chains were confirmed in vitro to be specific for cytomegalovirus antigens. Because HLA typing was unavailable for some donors at each locus, only the typed subset was used in association tests. Most CMV-associated TCR beta chains appeared to be HLA-restricted in a later analysis, and the HLA associations seemed to be driven largely by CMV exposure. In a later analysis, TCR association rates were found to vary across HLA loci, with the most associated TCRs seen for DRB1 alleles and the fewest for HLA-C alleles. In this cohort, only TCR beta chains were sequenced, and detectable features were limited by the absence of alpha or paired-chain data. An earlier analysis of approximately 570 of the donors showed that most TCR beta V segments appeared in productive rearrangements either about 87% or about 30% of the time, which broadly matched IMGT annotations. Strong co-occurrence of HLA alleles, especially DR and DQ, made assigning TCR associations to individual alleles difficult. In both the original and validation cohorts, the classifier was reported to diagnose cytomegalovirus status with high specificity and sensitivity. The authors suggested that the approach could potentially be extended to other disease states and immunological phenotypes.

Details on this clone: Its antigen is still unknown. Base qualities are not provided; no much larger clone lies one nucleotide away.

The library was built by means of the immunoSEQ multiplex PCR assay. The multiplex PCR relied on a mix of 60 forward primers for TCR Vbeta segments and 13 reverse primers for TCR Jbeta segments. The CDR3 region of rearranged TCR beta genes was amplified from genomic DNA with a multiplex PCR assay. The amplified TCR beta libraries were sequenced on the Illumina HiSeq System as 87-base-pair reads. The paper's data handling went like this. A later analysis counted tens of millions of unique TCR beta chains across the 650 to 700 repertoires, and some 11 million of these chains were shared by at least two donors. A nearest-neighbor algorithm error-corrected the raw reads and collapsed the reads into unique sequences, merging closely related sequences to remove PCR and sequencing errors. Alignment of CDR3 sequences to IMGT reference sequences was used to assign V, D and J gene segments. For a sequence to be retained, a match of at least six nucleotides was required to both a V gene segment and a J gene segment. A rearrangement counted as productive if the CDR3 had no stop codons and remained in frame with V and J, and every other rearrangement counted as non-productive. CDR3 was defined according to IMGT convention as the region running from the second conserved V-encoded cysteine to the conserved J-encoded phenylalanine. In an earlier analysis of approximately 590 of the donors, sequences lacking an unambiguous match to a single V gene segment were excluded. In an earlier analysis of several hundred of the donors, a V segment was called functional when productive rearrangements were above 56.7%, and segregating when the standard deviation between donors exceeded 5%. A statistical classification framework was built for diagnosing cytomegalovirus status from the catalog of TCR beta chain sequences. In a later analysis, TCR nucleotide sequences were compared against IMGT/GENE-DB human TR gene sequences so that V and J genes could be assigned. In a later analysis, CDR3 sequences and most-parsimonious VDJ recombination scenarios were assigned using the TCRdist pipeline. A later analysis defined each TCR beta chain by its CDR3 amino acid sequence plus V-gene family, and excluded reads lacking a unique V-gene family. In a later analysis, 500 to 700 highly shared, low-generation-probability nucleotide sequences were removed to address suspected cross-contamination and a sequencing artifact. In a later analysis, a clonal expansion index was calculated for each public chain from normalized within-repertoire ranks of inferred template counts. In a later analysis, generation probabilities were computed using a VDJ recombination model fitted to out-of-frame rearrangements, and the results were checked against IGoR. Hypergeometric tests were used in a later analysis to score TCR-TCR, TCR-HLA and TCR-CMV co-occurrence, with a repertoire-size bias correction applied to the TCR pairs. To estimate false discovery rates, a later analysis permuted the HLA or CMV assignments 20 times. In a later analysis, co-occurring TCRs were grouped using DBSCAN, with TCRdist sequence similarity added in when clustering inside HLA-allele-positive subsets. Repertoires with fewer than 30,000 or more than 120,000 public chains, plus five repertoires with anomalous nucleotide sharing, were excluded from co-occurrence clustering. Entries here come from immuneACCESS through TCRdb and include only in-frame sequences with V and J called. Some clones fail to appear in such tables; in the studies checked, an unresolved V gene covers under half of the shortfall, and the cause of the remainder is unknown. V and J calls and clone size are those listed in that table; D and trimming were worked out from the DNA. In all, the sample holds about 140,000 clones, and about 80% of those were seen once. The leading ten clones occupy about 1.5% of the sample.

Per the germline V gene, KGHSH is the CDR1 and LQKENI is the CDR2. V is shortened by 2 bases, J by 2 bases, and the region joining them spans 15 bases. From cysteine to phenylalanine, the CDR3 is 16 amino acids long. The read is trimmed to its CDR3 DNA, 48 bases read in frame from base 1. In total, roughly 670 healthy bone marrow donors made up the cohort. At the time of sampling, all cohort members were nominally healthy, though unrecorded immune exposures were likely present. The donor was CMV seropositive and was included in the group of about 290 seropositive cohort members. Every donor gave a peripheral blood sample, and the peripheral blood mononuclear cells from that sample were used for TCR beta sequencing. The Qiagen DNeasy Blood Extraction Kit was used to extract genomic DNA from the blood cell samples.

Sequencing was carried out using PBMCs. The TCR was taken from a man between 25 and 39 years old in good health and CMV-seropositive. The chain was built from TRBV18 and TRBJ1-1, and perhaps TRBD1 as D gene, on 5 matching bases. The nucleotide sequence reads as follows: TGTGCCAGCTCACCATCAATGGGGGGGAGAAACACTGAAGCTTTCTTT. Translated, it reads CASSPSMGGRNTEAFF.